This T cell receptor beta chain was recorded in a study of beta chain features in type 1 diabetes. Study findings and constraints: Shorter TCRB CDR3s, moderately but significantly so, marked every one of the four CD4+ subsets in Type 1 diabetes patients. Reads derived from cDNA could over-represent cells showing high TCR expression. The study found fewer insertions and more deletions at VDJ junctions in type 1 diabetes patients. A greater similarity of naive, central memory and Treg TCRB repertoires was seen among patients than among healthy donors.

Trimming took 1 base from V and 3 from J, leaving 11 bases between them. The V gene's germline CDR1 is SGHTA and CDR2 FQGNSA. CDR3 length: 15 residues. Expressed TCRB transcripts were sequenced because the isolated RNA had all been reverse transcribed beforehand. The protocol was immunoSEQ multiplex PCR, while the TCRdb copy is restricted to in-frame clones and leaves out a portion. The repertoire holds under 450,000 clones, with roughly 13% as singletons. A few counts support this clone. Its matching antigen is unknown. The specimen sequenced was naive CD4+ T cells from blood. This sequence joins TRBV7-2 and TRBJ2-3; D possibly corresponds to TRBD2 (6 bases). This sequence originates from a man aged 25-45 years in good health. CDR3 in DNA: TGTGCCAGCAGCTTAGTGCGGGGAGTAACAGATACGCAGTATTTT. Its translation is CASSLVRGVTDTQYF.